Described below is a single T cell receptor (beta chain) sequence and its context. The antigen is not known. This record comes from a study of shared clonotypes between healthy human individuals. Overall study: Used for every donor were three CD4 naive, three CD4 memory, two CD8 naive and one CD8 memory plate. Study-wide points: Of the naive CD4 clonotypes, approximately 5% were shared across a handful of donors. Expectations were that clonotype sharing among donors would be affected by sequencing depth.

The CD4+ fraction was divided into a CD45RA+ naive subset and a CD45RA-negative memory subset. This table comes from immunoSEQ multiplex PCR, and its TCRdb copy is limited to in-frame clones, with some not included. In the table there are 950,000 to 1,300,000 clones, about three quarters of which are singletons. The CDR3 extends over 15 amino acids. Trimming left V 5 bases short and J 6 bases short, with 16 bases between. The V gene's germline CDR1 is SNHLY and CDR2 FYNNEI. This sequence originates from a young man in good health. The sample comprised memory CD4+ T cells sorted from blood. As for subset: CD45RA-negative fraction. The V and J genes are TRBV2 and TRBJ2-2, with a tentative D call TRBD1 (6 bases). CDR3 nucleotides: TGTGCCAGCAGTCCCGGAAGGGCAGGGGCCGGGGAGCTGTTTTTT. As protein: CASSPGRAGAGELFF.